The sequence of this T cell receptor (beta chain) was determined in a study of shared clonotypes between healthy human individuals (dated by TCRdb to 2020 to 2021). For the study in its entirety: The cohort included three men and a couple of women between 18 and 49 years of age. Per donor, three plates each were used for CD4 naive and CD4 memory, two for CD8 naive, and one for CD8 memory. To estimate repertoire size and how much clonotype sharing occurs between individuals, the study deeply sequenced the blood TCR repertoires of several healthy adults. To increase sequencing depth and limit assay-specific biases, different laboratories used diverse techniques to prepare libraries and sequence TCR repertoires. Between about 0.85 and 9.5 billion PBMCs per donor were obtained by leukapheresis.

From its cysteine to its phenylalanine, the CDR3 spans 13 amino acids. CDR3 DNA is the only sequence kept; it has 39 bases, read in frame from the first base. Trimming costs V 3 bases and J 0 bases, and their ends lie 3 bases apart. CDR1 and CDR2 are read off the germline V gene as SGHRS and YFSETQ. The donors were healthy, HIV-negative adults with no recently reported acute infections or vaccinations. Every donor was a Caucasian adult residing in Nashville, Tennessee, USA. CD4+ T cells were enriched through magnetic negative selection, after which naive cells were positively selected on CD45RA and the remaining negative fraction served as the memory subset. After blood collection by leukapheresis, PBMCs were isolated using Ficoll-Histopaque density gradient centrifugation and then cryopreserved in the vapor phase of liquid nitrogen. Analytical flow cytometry was used to check the purity and quantity of every magnetically sorted T cell population. Genomic DNA was isolated from every sorted fraction and measured by UV absorbance on a Nanodrop 2000c.

Overall study outcomes, separate from this receptor: Based on pairwise subsampling, the degree of clonotype sharing among donors was expected to be affected by sequencing depth. Rarefaction of sorted-subset datasets indicated incomplete sequencing despite the large sequencing depth. Naive subsets generally had larger estimated clonotype richness than memory subsets. The small number of donors limited the genetic and exposure-history diversity represented. Sharing across four donors was observed for about 5% of naive CD4, about 4% of naive CD8, about 2.3% of memory CD4, and around 0.42% of memory CD8 clonotypes. Compared with non-shared clonotypes, the clonotypes found in all four sorted-subset donors had higher generation probabilities. Only blood was sampled, and tissue TCR repertoires likely differ from those in blood.

Worth noting for this clone: Its recognized antigen is unknown. No qualities accompany the bases; no much larger clone lies one base away. The sample contains more than one DNA sequence encoding this CDR3.

Using the deep immunoSEQ assay, multiplex PCR amplified TCR CDR3 regions from genomic DNA. For each cell subset, the extracted genomic DNA was distributed evenly across all wells of several immunoSEQ 96-well plates, and each plate served as one replicate. Each replicate PCR for sorted subsets received roughly 200 ng genomic DNA, equal to about 29,000 T cell genomes. Purified libraries were measured with a Qubit 3.0 fluorometer, size-checked on a Bioanalyzer 2100, and measured again with the KAPA Library Quantification kit. Every immunoSEQ 96-well plate was sequenced on a separate single-read 150-cycle Illumina NextSeq 550 flow cell. As for how the authors treated the data: Because the immunoSEQ output included only junctional sequences and no quality scores, the filtering could not be the same as the filtering used for full-length reads. Sequences were annotated with PyIR, a Python wrapper for IgBLAST v1.9, using IMGT germline references to assign V/J genes and CDR3. Any read was removed if the V/J assignment was weak (E-value above 1e-6), the CDR3 was missing, or the read contained stop codons, out-of-frame junctions, or ambiguous translated residues. V3J clonotypes were defined as sequences sharing an identical inferred V gene, J gene, and CDR3 amino acid sequence. The percentage overlap between two repertoires was calculated by dividing the number of shared unique clonotypes by the size of the smaller repertoire. Three approaches were used to assess repertoire richness: RTK rarefaction, the Chao1 estimator, and Recon v2.1 estimates of unobserved clonotypes. Generation probabilities were computed with OLGA for all TCRbeta clonotypes obtained by the gDNA method from several donors. This is the immuneACCESS table as TCRdb keeps it, with only in-frame sequences that have V and J called. A part of the clones is gone; compared with another copy, unresolved V genes explain less than half, and the rest is unexplained. Clone size and V and J calls were adopted from that table, with D and trimming inferred from the DNA. The sample has over 2 million clones on record, under 95% of them singletons. The leading ten clones occupy 0.37% of the sample.

The specimen was naive CD4+ T cells from PBMCs. According to the study, the label for this sample's cell subset or site signals: CD45RA+ positively selected. The clonotype originates from a man aged 18 to 35 in good health. Some clones in this sample may be carry-over from other donors' samples. Here the chain combines TRBV5-1 and TRBJ2-2; the D gene cannot be resolved reliably. The sequenced DNA: TGCGCCAGCAGCTCCTCGAACACCGGGGAGCTGTTTTTT. This is translated as CASSSSNTGELFF.